The clone carrying this T cell receptor beta chain was observed a single time. Antigen: not known. The source of the sample is a study of cytomegalovirus exposure and HLA in healthy donors. Germline V gene sequence: CDR1 MNHNS, CDR2 SASEGT. V lost 6 bases, J lost 6 bases, and 2 bases stayed unmatched. The CDR3 is 12 residues long. 60 Vbeta and 13 Jbeta primers were used in PCR. TCRdb's copy holds only in-frame clones and misses some; the assay was immunoSEQ multiplex PCR. The table has under 150,000 clones, roughly 72% seen once. Study outcomes and limitations: Per published accounts, TCR beta sequences correctly predicted the HLA-A and HLA-B alleles of most subjects.

The sequence derives from a woman aged 45 to 65 in good health and CMV-seronegative. The sequenced sample was PBMCs. The chain carries TRBV6-1 and TRBJ2-1, with 7 bases lining up with TRBD1. The CDR3 spells CASRDRFNEQFF. CDR3 nucleotide sequence: TGTGCCAGCAGGGACAGGTTCAATGAGCAGTTCTTC.